The rows below give T cell receptor beta chains drawn from one sample of a study of neoadjuvant nivolumab and ipilimumab in lung cancer. Only in-frame clones appear in the TCRdb table, and some are missing; sequencing was by immunoSEQ multiplex PCR. The sample has roughly 7,300 clones; approximately 85% are singletons. Sequences were derived from tumor tissue, sampled after neoadjuvant nivolumab, alone or with ipilimumab, at or shortly before surgery. Receptor source: an adult with non-small cell lung cancer. Each CDR3 is given with its conserved first and last residue. A D gene is named only where the DNA matches it firmly. For some rows the clone size is stated as once, few or many, or as a class when expanded; others skip it.

J: TRBJ1-3; size: -; V: TRBV9; D: -; DNA: TGTGCCAGCAGCGTAGCTTCTACAGGCCTCTCTGGAAACACCATATATTTT; CDR3: CASSVASTGLSGNTIYF
J: TRBJ1-1; size: -; V: TRBV5-5; D: -; DNA: TGTGCCAGTAACCAATGGATAGGGAGGCAAACTGAAGCTTTCTTT; CDR3: CASNQWIGRQTEAFF
J: TRBJ2-3; size: -; V: TRBV4-2; D: TRBD2; DNA: TGTGCCAGCAGCCAAGATCAGATTAGCGGGGGAGCGGTCACAGATACGCAGTATTTT; CDR3: CASSQDQISGGAVTDTQYF
J: TRBJ2-2; size: -; V: TRBV19; D: -; DNA: TGTGCCAGTAGTATACCTCCTGAGGGGCTTGACACCGGGGAGCTGTTTTTT; CDR3: CASSIPPEGLDTGELFF
J: TRBJ2-5; size: -; V: TRBV7-6; D: TRBD2; DNA: TGTGCCAGCAGCCTAAGTTATAGCGGGGGCACTCGTGTGGAGACCCAGTACTTC; CDR3: CASSLSYSGGTRVETQYF
J: TRBJ2-3; size: -; V: TRBV6-1; D: -; DNA: TGTGCCAGCAGTGGATTTATGTCGTCTAGCACAGATACGCAGTATTTT; CDR3: CASSGFMSSSTDTQYF
J: TRBJ1-2; size: -; V: TRBV6-5; D: TRBD1; DNA: TGTGCCAGCAGTCCAGGGGGCGCGGGTGGCTACACCTTC; CDR3: CASSPGGAGGYTF
J: TRBJ1-1; size: -; V: TRBV9; D: -; DNA: TGTGCCAGCAGCGCGGACAATGATATTAGAATGAACACTGAAGCTTTCTTT; CDR3: CASSADNDIRMNTEAFF
J: TRBJ2-3; size: -; V: TRBV7-2; D: -; DNA: TGTGCCAGCAGCTTATCGCGGGCGACAGATACGCAGTATTTT; CDR3: CASSLSRATDTQYF
J: TRBJ1-2; size: -; V: TRBV7-2; D: -; DNA: TGTGCCAGCAGCCCTACCCCAGATATCTATGGCTACACCTTC; CDR3: CASSPTPDIYGYTF
J: TRBJ1-6; size: once; V: TRBV10-3; D: -; DNA: TGTGCCACCTGTCCGGGTGGTTCACCCCTCCACTTT; CDR3: CATCPGGSPLHF
J: TRBJ2-7; size: -; V: TRBV15; D: TRBD1; DNA: TGTGCCACCAGCAGAGGCCGGGACAGCTACTACGAGCAGTACTTC; CDR3: CATSRGRDSYYEQYF
J: TRBJ1-2; size: -; V: TRBV5-1; D: -; DNA: TGCGCCAGCAGCTTACTAGGTAGTGGGTATGGCTACACCTTC; CDR3: CASSLLGSGYGYTF
J: TRBJ1-3; size: -; V: TRBV18; D: -; DNA: TGTGCCAGCTCACCGGTGACGGTGCGGTTCTATTTGAGAAACACCATATATTTT; CDR3: CASSPVTVRFYLRNTIYF
J: TRBJ2-3; size: -; V: TRBV30; D: TRBD1; DNA: TGTGCCTGGAGAACAGGGGGCGCAGATACGCAGTATTTT; CDR3: CAWRTGGADTQYF
J: TRBJ2-1; size: -; V: TRBV4-1; D: TRBD2; DNA: TGCGCCAGCAGCCTCCTCCGGGATGGGGGAGGGAGTTCCTACAATGAGCAGTTCTTC; CDR3: CASSLLRDGGGSSYNEQFF
J: TRBJ2-1; size: -; V: TRBV11-3; D: TRBD2; DNA: TGTGCCAGCAGCTCCGGGACTAGCCTCCAGTTCTTC; CDR3: CASSSGTSLQFF
J: TRBJ2-1; size: -; V: TRBV29-1; D: TRBD1; DNA: TGCAGCGCCCTGACGGCGGGGACAGGGATCAATGAGCAGTTCTTC; CDR3: CSALTAGTGINEQFF
J: TRBJ2-5; size: -; V: TRBV5-1; D: TRBD2; DNA: TGCGCCAGCAGCTTCGGGACTAGCAGCGAGACCCAGTACTTC; CDR3: CASSFGTSSETQYF
J: TRBJ1-4; size: -; V: TRBV2; D: -; DNA: TGTGCCAGCACTAAGACCCCTTCGACTAATGAAAAACTGTTTTTT; CDR3: CASTKTPSTNEKLFF
J: TRBJ1-1; size: -; V: TRBV7-2; D: TRBD1; DNA: TGTGCCAGCAGCTTACAAGGGGGCATGAACACTGAAGCTTTCTTT; CDR3: CASSLQGGMNTEAFF
J: TRBJ1-6; size: once; V: TRBV5-1; D: -; DNA: TGCGCCAGCAGCCCAACAGGGAGCTCCTATAATTCACCCCTCCACTTT; CDR3: CASSPTGSSYNSPLHF
J: TRBJ2-1; size: once; V: TRBV7-9; D: TRBD1; DNA: TGTGCCAGCAGCCAACCAACAGGGGGAAGCTCCTACAATGAGCAGTTCTTC; CDR3: CASSQPTGGSSYNEQFF